One sample yielded the 20 T cell receptor beta chains listed below, sequenced in a study of shared T cell receptors in the human thymus. The data were produced by immunoSEQ multiplex PCR, yet TCRdb's version contains in-frame clones alone and is incomplete. The table lists 630,000 or so clones, around 87% of them singletons. This sample also belongs to another study, concerning human thymus T cells.

Sequenced sample: thymocytes. The source of these receptors is a boy under two years old with a congenital heart defect.

V is TRBV4-3 and J is TRBJ2-7; D perhaps matches TRBD1 (6 bases). Trimming stripped 0 bases from V and 3 bases from J, with 21 bases between. The CDR3 runs 18 residues. The germline gives CDR1 LGHNA, CDR2 YSLEER. CDR3 nucleotides: TGCGCCAGCAGCCAAGATTGGGGGCAGGCGGAGGTTTACTACGAGCAGTACTTC. Its translation: CASSQDWGQAEVYYEQYF.

The gene calls are TRBV7-2 and TRBJ2-1; 14 nucleotides align to TRBD2. The germline CDR1 and CDR2 sequences are SGHTA and FQGNSA. Germline trimming cut 5 bases from V and 7 bases from J; bases unmatched to any gene: 7. The CDR3 covers 16 residues. This CDR3 is CASSGQTSGGANEQFF. The CDR3 DNA follows: TGTGCCAGCAGCGGCCAGACTAGCGGGGGGGCGAATGAGCAGTTCTTC.

This chain connects TRBV10-2 to TRBJ1-1; 8 bases map to TRBD1. The CDR3 covers 14 residues. Germline-derived CDR1 and CDR2 are WSHSY and SAAADI. After removal of 8 bases from V and 3 bases from J, the junction contained 8 bases not matched to a gene. CDR3 protein: CASRQGIGDTEAFF. The CDR3 bases are TGCGCCAGCCGACAGGGGATTGGGGACACTGAAGCTTTCTTT.

The chain uses TRBV11-2 and TRBJ2-5; 8 bases map to TRBD2. With 1 base clipped from V and 5 bases from J, the junction kept 9 bases outside the gene matches. Germline CDR1 is SGHAT and CDR2 is FQNNGV. The CDR3 has 16 amino acids. CDR3 in amino acids: CASSLAPGLAMETQYF. CDR3 in DNA: TGTGCCAGCAGCTTAGCCCCCGGACTAGCAATGGAGACCCAGTACTTC.

This chain joins TRBV19 and TRBJ1-1; 9 nucleotides line up with TRBD1. Losses at the gene ends were 3 bases for V and 4 bases for J; bases not matched to a gene: 18. This CDR3 has 19 amino acids. In germline, CDR1 is LNHDA, CDR2 SQIVND (reference sequence). CDR3 sequence reads: CASSIIKYQTGGESTEAFF. The CDR3 DNA sequence: TGTGCCAGTAGTATCATTAAGTATCAAACAGGGGGCGAGAGCACTGAAGCTTTCTTT.

This chain connects TRBV28 to TRBJ1-1; D remains unclear. Trimming took off 6 bases at V and 4 bases at J, with 12 bases between the two ends. This CDR3 is 13 amino acids long. CDR1 is MDHEN, CDR2 SYDVKM, per germline. CDR3 DNA: TGTGCCAGCAGCCCGAGGCTAGGCACTGAAGCTTTCTTT. Translation: CASSPRLGTEAFF.

J is TRBJ1-1 and V is TRBV19; 7 bases align to TRBD1. The J segment lost 6 bases and the V segment lost 3 bases, leaving 7 bases of the junction unmatched. Germline lookup yields CDR1 LNHDA and CDR2 SQIVND (reference sequence). There are 14 residues in the CDR3. In nucleotides, the CDR3 is TGTGCCAGTAGTATCGTGAGACAGGGCGCTGAAGCTTTCTTT. Residues: CASSIVRQGAEAFF.

J is TRBJ2-2 and V is TRBV4-2, with TRBD1 as a possible D gene (5 bases). CDR3 length equals 14 residues. Deletions cut 0 bases from V and 4 bases from J, with 6 bases between. Germline V gives CDR1 LGHNA, CDR2 YNFKEQ. CDR3 in amino acids: CASSQDTGTGELFF. The CDR3 nucleotides are TGTGCCAGCAGCCAAGATACAGGCACCGGGGAGCTGTTTTTT.

V gene TRBV6-6 combines with J gene TRBJ1-2; unclear D gene. CDR1 MNHNY and CDR2 SVGAGI come from the germline V gene (reference sequence). V dropped 7 bases and J dropped 4 bases, with 4 bases sitting between them. The CDR3 is made up of 10 amino acids. The CDR3 sequence: CASNSYGYTF. The CDR3 nucleotides are TGTGCCAGCAACAGCTATGGCTACACCTTC.

The CDR3 DNA is TGCACCAGCAGCCAAGAATTGAGGTCAGATACGCAGTATTTT. Amino acids: CTSSQELRSDTQYF. V and J are TRBV1 and TRBJ2-3; the D call of TRBD2 is as the table states it, not checked on the DNA. TRBV1 is shown as a pseudogene. CDR3 size: 14 residues.

The V gene is TRBV5-1, the J gene TRBJ1-1; the D gene is possibly TRBD1 (5 bases). Deletions cut 4 bases from V and 1 base from J, with 17 bases between. This CDR3 is 16 amino acids long. Germline V gene lookup returns CDR1 SGHRS and CDR2 YFSETQ. This CDR3 reads CASSGNGDSGNTEAFF. The CDR3 DNA reads TGCGCCAGCAGCGGCAACGGGGACTCCGGGAACACTGAAGCTTTCTTT. Drawing the rest from reference TRBV5-1 and TRBJ1-1, the complete variable domain is KAGVTQTPRYLIKTRGQQVTLSCSPISGHRSVSWYQQTPGQGLQFLFEYFSETQRNKGNFPGRFSGRQFSNSRSEMNVSTLELGDSALYLCASSGNGDSGNTEAFFGQGTRLTVV.

The V and J genes are TRBV7-8 and TRBJ2-4; a weak D match, TRBD2 (6 bases). The CDR3 runs to 12 residues. The ends were cut back, 4 bases at V and 10 bases at J, with 11 bases in the middle. Looked up from germline, CDR1 is SGHVS and CDR2 is FQNEAQ. CDR3 protein: CASSSIAEIQYF. The DNA of the CDR3 is TGTGCCAGCAGCTCCATAGCGGAGATTCAGTACTTC.

This sequence joins TRBV21-1 and TRBJ2-7; the D call in the table, TRBD2, was not verified against the DNA. TRBV21-1 is a recognized pseudogene. The CDR3 has 17 amino acids. CDR3 in DNA: TGTGCCAGCAGCGAAAGGCTTATTGGGGGGGGCACTTACGAGCAGTACTTC. This encodes CASSERLIGGGTYEQYF.

The genes are TRBV14 and TRBJ2-7; 7 bases are a match to TRBD2. J was trimmed by 0 bases and V by 1 base; bases with no gene match: 12. CDR3 length equals 18 residues. Per germline, CDR1 SGHDN and CDR2 FVKESK. CDR3 sequence: CASSQGFGGGRSSYEQYF. The DNA for the CDR3 is TGTGCCAGCAGCCAAGGTTTCGGCGGGGGTAGGAGCTCCTACGAGCAGTACTTC.

The CDR3 sequence: CASSPGLAGVRTEQYF. The CDR3 nucleotides read TGTGCCAGTAGCCCAGGACTAGCGGGAGTACGGACCGAGCAGTACTTC. This sequence joins TRBV19 and TRBJ2-7, with TRBD2 identical over 13 bases. J was trimmed by 6 bases and V by 6 bases; bases with no gene match: 11. Germline V gene data show CDR1 as LNHDA and CDR2 as SQIVND (reference sequence). The CDR3 totals 16 residues.

The chain has TRBV28 and TRBJ2-7; 12 nucleotides line up with TRBD2. V dropped 6 bases and J dropped 5; count of bases not matched to a gene: 8. This CDR3 comprises 15 residues. Germline CDR1 is MDHEN and CDR2 is SYDVKM. The CDR3 coding sequence is TGTGCCAGCAGCCCCGGACTAGCGGGGAGTCACGAGCAGTACTTC. Its translation is CASSPGLAGSHEQYF.

Only one count was recorded for this clone. V and J are TRBV14 and TRBJ2-1; tentative D call: TRBD1 (5 bases). V lost 4 bases, J lost 2 bases, and 18 bases lay in between. The CDR3 loop spans 17 amino acids. Germline loops: CDR1 SGHDN, CDR2 FVKESK. CDR3 coding DNA: TGTGCCAGCAGCCTTACTTCGCGGAGCAGGGCCTACAATGAGCAGTTCTTC. This gives the protein CASSLTSRSRAYNEQFF.

The chain recombines TRBV5-4 with TRBJ2-1; TRBD2 agrees at 8 bases. Germline CDR1 and CDR2: SGHNT and YYREEE (reference sequence). This CDR3 is 14 amino acids long. With V trimmed by 2 bases and J by 9 bases, 7 bases remained unmatched. In nucleotides, the CDR3 is TGTGCCAGCAGCTTTCCCAGCGGGAGAGCTGAGCAGTTCTTC. Amino acids: CASSFPSGRAEQFF.

This clone appeared a few times. The chain uses TRBV6-6 and TRBJ2-7; TRBD1 agrees at 7 bases. The CDR3 runs to 16 residues. Trimming cost V 4 bases and J 2 bases; bases outside gene matches: 11. Germline V lookup: CDR1 MNHNY, CDR2 SVGAGI (reference sequence). CDR3 loop: CASSSSGTDDPYEQYF. For the CDR3, the DNA is TGTGCCAGCAGTTCGTCGGGGACAGATGACCCCTACGAGCAGTACTTC.

The chain has TRBV4-3 and TRBJ2-3; 9 bases are shared with TRBD2. Germline-derived CDR1 and CDR2 are LGHNA and YSLEER. J gave up 3 bases and V 1 base, and 8 bases lay outside the gene matches. The CDR3 is 17 amino acids. The CDR3 DNA reads TGCGCCAGCAGCCAAGCGAACTTAGCGGGGGAGACAGATACGCAGTATTTT. Protein: CASSQANLAGETDTQYF.